The entry below describes one T cell receptor beta chain. These data are taken from a study of technical replicates of blood from a handful of donors. Sequencing was performed with immunoSEQ multiplex PCR; in TCRdb, only in-frame clones are kept and a portion is missing. The sample carries about 60,000 clones, approximately 92% recorded once. Sequenced material: PBMCs. The receptor was isolated from a human donor in good health. Some clones in this sample may be carry-over from other donors' samples.

CDR3 sequence reads: CASSQDKTGYNSPLHF. The DNA for the CDR3 is TGTGCCAGCAGCCAAGATAAGACAGGTTATAATTCACCCCTCCACTTT. The chain uses TRBV4-2 and TRBJ1-6; D possibly corresponds to TRBD1 (6 bases). V dropped 0 bases and J dropped 4 bases, with 10 bases sitting between them. CDR1 LGHNA and CDR2 YNFKEQ come from the germline V gene. The CDR3 has 16 amino acids.